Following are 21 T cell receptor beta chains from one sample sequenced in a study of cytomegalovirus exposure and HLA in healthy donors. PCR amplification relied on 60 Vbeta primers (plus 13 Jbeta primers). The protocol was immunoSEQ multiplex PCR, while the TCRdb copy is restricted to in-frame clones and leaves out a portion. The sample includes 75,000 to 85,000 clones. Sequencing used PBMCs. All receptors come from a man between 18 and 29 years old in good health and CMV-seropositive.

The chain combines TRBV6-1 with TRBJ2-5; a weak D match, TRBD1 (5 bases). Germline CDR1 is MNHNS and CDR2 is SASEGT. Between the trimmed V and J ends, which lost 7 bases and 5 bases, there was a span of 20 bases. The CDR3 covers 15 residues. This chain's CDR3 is CASTRGAAGKETQYF. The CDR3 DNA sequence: TGTGCCAGCACCCGAGGTGCGGCAGGGAAGGAGACCCAGTACTTC.

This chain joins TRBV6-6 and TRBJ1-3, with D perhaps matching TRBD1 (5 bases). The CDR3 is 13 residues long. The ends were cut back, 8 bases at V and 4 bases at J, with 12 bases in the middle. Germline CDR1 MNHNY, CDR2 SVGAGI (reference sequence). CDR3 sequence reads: CASGGGAGNTIYF. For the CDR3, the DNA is TGTGCCAGCGGTGGTGGGGCCGGAAACACCATATATTTT.

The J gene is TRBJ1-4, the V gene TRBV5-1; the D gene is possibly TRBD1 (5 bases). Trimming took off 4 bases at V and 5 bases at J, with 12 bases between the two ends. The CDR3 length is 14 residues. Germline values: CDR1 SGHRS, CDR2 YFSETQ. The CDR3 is CASSTDSGNEKLFF. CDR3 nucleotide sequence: TGCGCCAGCAGCACCGACAGTGGGAATGAAAAACTGTTTTTT.

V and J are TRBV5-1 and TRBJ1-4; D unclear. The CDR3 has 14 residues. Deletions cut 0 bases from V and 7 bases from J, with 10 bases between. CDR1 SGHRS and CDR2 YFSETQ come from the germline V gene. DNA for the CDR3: TGCGCCAGCAGCTTGGAGGCGGAATTTGAAAAACTGTTTTTT. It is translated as CASSLEAEFEKLFF.

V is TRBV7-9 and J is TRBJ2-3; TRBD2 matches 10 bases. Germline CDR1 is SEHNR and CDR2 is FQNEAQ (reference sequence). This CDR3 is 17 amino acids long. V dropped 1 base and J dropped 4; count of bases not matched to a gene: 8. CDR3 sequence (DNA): TGTGCCAGCAGCTTAGATGGTCTAGCGGGGGAGGCAGATACGCAGTATTTT. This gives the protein CASSLDGLAGEADTQYF.

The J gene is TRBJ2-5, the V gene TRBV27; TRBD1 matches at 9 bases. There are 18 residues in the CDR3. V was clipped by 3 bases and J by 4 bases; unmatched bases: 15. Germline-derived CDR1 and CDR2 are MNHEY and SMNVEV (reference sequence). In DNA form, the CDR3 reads TGTGCCAGCAGTTTCAGGGGACTCGGGACAGGGAGGGGAGAGACCCAGTACTTC. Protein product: CASSFRGLGTGRGETQYF.

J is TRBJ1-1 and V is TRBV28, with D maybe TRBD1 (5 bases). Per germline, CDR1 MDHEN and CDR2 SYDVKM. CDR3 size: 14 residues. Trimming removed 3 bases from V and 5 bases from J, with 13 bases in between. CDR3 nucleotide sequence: TGTGCCAGCAGTTTCCCAGGGAGGGATACTGAAGCTTTCTTT. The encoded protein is CASSFPGRDTEAFF. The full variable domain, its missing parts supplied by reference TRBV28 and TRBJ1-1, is DVKVTQSSRYLVKRTGEKVFLECVQDMDHENMFWYRQDPGLGLRLIYFSYDVKMKEKGDIPEGYSVSREKKERFSLILESASTNQTSMYLCASSFPGRDTEAFFGQGTRLTVV.

The CDR3 protein is CASSFSYPREQYF. The CDR3 DNA follows: TGTGCCAGCAGCTTTAGCTACCCTCGAGAGCAGTACTTC. The gene calls are TRBV7-6 and TRBJ2-7; D unclear. V was trimmed by 3 bases and J by 7 bases, leaving 13 bases between them. Germline V gene lookup returns CDR1 SGHVS and CDR2 FNYEAQ. This CDR3 is built from 13 residues.

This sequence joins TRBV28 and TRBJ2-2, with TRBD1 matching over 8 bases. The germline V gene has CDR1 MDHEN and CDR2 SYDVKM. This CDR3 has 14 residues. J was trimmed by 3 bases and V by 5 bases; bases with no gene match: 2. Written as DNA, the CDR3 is TGTGCCAGCAGTATACAGGGGGACACCGGGGAGCTGTTTTTT. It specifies CASSIQGDTGELFF.

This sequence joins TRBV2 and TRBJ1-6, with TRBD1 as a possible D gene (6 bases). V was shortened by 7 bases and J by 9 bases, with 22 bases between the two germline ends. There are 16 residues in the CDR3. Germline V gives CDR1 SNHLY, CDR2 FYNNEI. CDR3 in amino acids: CASIQAGAVFGSPLHF. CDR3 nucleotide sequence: TGTGCCAGCATCCAGGCAGGGGCTGTATTTGGTTCACCCCTCCACTTT.

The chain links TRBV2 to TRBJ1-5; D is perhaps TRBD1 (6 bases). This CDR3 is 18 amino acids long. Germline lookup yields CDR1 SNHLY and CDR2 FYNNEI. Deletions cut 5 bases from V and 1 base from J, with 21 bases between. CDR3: CASSNRDTRVRSNQPQHF. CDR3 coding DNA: TGTGCCAGCAGTAACCGGGACACCCGCGTGAGGAGCAATCAGCCCCAGCATTTT.

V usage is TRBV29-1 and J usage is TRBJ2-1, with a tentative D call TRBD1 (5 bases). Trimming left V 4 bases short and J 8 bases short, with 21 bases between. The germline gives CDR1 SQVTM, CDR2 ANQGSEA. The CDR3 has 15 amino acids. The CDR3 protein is CSVVGPTPGHDEQFF. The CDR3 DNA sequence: TGCAGCGTTGTCGGTCCCACTCCAGGGCACGATGAGCAGTTCTTC.

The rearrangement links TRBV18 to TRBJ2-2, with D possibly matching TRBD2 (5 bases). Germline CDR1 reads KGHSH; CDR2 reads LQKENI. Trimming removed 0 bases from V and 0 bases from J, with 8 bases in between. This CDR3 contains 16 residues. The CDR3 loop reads CASSPPSGANTGELFF. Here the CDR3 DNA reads TGTGCCAGCTCACCACCGTCCGGGGCGAACACCGGGGAGCTGTTTTTT. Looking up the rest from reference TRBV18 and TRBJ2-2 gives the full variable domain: NAGVMQNPRHLVRRRGQEARLRCSPMKGHSHVYWYRQLPEEGLKFMVYLQKENIIDESGMPKERFSAEFPKEGPSILRIQQVVRGDSAAYFCASSPPSGANTGELFFGEGSRLTVL.

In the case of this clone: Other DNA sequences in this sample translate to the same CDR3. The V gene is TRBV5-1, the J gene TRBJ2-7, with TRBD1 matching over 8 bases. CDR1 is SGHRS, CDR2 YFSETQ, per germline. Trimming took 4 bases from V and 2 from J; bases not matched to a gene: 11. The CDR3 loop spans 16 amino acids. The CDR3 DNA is TGCGCCAGCAGCGACGAAACAGGGGGAAAGCCCTACGAGCAGTACTTC. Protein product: CASSDETGGKPYEQYF.

The CDR3 sequence: CASSAPGGNEQYF. As DNA, the CDR3 is TGTGCCAGCAGCGCCCCGGGGGGTAACGAGCAGTACTTC. The gene calls are TRBV13 and TRBJ2-7, with 7 bases aligning to TRBD2. With 5 bases clipped from V and 5 bases from J, the junction kept 6 bases outside the gene matches. This CDR3 region has 13 residues. Germline assignment: CDR1 PRHDT and CDR2 FYEKMQ (reference sequence).

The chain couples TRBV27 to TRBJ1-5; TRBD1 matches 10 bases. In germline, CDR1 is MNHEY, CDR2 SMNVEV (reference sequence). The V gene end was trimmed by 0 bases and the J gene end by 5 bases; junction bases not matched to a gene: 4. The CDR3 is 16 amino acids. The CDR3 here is CASSLSLGTGDQPQHF. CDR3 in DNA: TGTGCCAGCAGTTTATCCCTTGGGACAGGGGATCAGCCCCAGCATTTT.

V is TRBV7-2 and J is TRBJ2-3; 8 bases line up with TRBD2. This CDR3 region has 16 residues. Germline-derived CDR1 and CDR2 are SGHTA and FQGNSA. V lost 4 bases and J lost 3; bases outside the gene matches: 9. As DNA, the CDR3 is TGTGCCAGCAGCTGGGGACTAGATCTAGCGACAGATACGCAGTATTTT. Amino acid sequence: CASSWGLDLATDTQYF.

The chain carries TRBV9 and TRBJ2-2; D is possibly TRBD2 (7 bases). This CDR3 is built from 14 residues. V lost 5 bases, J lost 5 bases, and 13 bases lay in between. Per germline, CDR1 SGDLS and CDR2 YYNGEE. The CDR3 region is CASSRGRGTGELFF. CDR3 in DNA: TGTGCCAGCAGTAGGGGGAGGGGGACCGGGGAGCTGTTTTTT.

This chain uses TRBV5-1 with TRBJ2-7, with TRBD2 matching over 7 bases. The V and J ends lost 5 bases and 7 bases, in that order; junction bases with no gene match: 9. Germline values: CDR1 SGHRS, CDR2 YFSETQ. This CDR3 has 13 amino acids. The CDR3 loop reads CASREGLPGEQYF. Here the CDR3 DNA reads TGCGCCAGCAGGGAGGGACTACCAGGGGAGCAGTACTTC.

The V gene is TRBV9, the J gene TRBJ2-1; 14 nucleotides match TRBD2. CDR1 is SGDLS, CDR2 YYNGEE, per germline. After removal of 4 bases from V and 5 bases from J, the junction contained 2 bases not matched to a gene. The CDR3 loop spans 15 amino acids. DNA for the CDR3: TGTGCCAGCAGCCTGACTAGCGGGGGGGACAATGAGCAGTTCTTC. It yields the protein CASSLTSGGDNEQFF.

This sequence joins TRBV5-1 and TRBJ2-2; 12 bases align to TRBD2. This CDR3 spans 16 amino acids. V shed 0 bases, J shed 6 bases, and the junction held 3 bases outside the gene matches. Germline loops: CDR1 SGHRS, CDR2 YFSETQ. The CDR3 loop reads CASSLELAGGAGELFF. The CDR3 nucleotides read TGCGCCAGCAGCTTGGAACTAGCGGGAGGCGCCGGGGAGCTGTTTTTT. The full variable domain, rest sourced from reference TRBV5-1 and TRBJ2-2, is KAGVTQTPRYLIKTRGQQVTLSCSPISGHRSVSWYQQTPGQGLQFLFEYFSETQRNKGNFPGRFSGRQFSNSRSEMNVSTLELGDSALYLCASSLELAGGAGELFFGEGSRLTVL.